Listed here are 7 T cell receptor beta chains from one sample, sequenced in a study of blood T cell repertoires in COVID-19. TCRdb's table, derived via immunoSEQ multiplex PCR, lists solely in-frame clones and lacks some. The data contain approximately 330,000 clones, 90% of them singletons. What was sequenced was peripheral blood. The receptor source for this set is a woman aged 40 to 50 with COVID-19, enrolled during active disease.

The chain joins TRBV7-2 to TRBJ2-5; no clear D. With 1 base removed from V and 4 bases from J, the gap between germline ends came to 13 bases. The CDR3 extends over 15 amino acids. Per the germline V gene, CDR1 is SGHTA and CDR2 is FQGNSA. The CDR3: CASSLEARSAETQYF. The CDR3, as DNA: TGTGCCAGCAGCTTAGAGGCCCGGAGTGCAGAGACCCAGTACTTC.

This chain connects TRBV29-1 to TRBJ2-7, with 11 bases lining up with TRBD1. Unmatched junction bases numbered 9, after V lost 7 bases and J lost 4 bases. This CDR3 has 14 residues. Germline V gene data show CDR1 as SQVTM and CDR2 as ANQGSEA. CDR3 DNA: TGCAGCGCCCGAAGGGGGGACAGGGGGTACGAGCAGTACTTC. Protein: CSARRGDRGYEQYF.

The V and J genes are TRBV28 and TRBJ2-7; D might be TRBD2 (6 bases). The CDR3 consists of 14 residues. Germline V gene lookup returns CDR1 MDHEN and CDR2 SYDVKM. With 6 bases removed from V and 3 bases from J, the gap between germline ends came to 15 bases. CDR3 DNA: TGTGCCAGCAGACATAGCGGAGAGGTCTACGAGCAGTACTTC. Its protein product is CASRHSGEVYEQYF.

The genes are TRBV7-9 and TRBJ1-1; the match to TRBD1 covers 7 bases. The germline V gene encodes CDR1 SEHNR and CDR2 FQNEAQ (reference sequence). The ends lost 11 bases at V and 0 bases at J; junction bases unmatched: 3. CDR3 length: 12 amino acids. This chain's CDR3 is CAGTGVNTEAFF. The CDR3 region has the DNA TGTGCCGGAACAGGGGTGAACACTGAAGCTTTCTTT.

The genes are TRBV30 and TRBJ1-2; D uncertain. From germline, CDR1 is GTSNPN and CDR2 SVGIG (reference sequence). The CDR3 has 15 amino acids. Trimming took 1 base from V and 7 from J, leaving 19 bases between them. The CDR3 protein is CAWSGLGRSLSGYTF. CDR3 nucleotides: TGTGCCTGGAGTGGATTGGGCCGAAGTCTTTCTGGCTACACCTTC.

The chain combines TRBV6-6 with TRBJ1-6; D is possibly TRBD1 (6 bases). Germline CDR1 MNHNY, CDR2 SVGAGI (reference sequence). The ends were cut back, 7 bases at V and 7 bases at J, with 14 bases in the middle. This CDR3 is built from 14 residues. Here the CDR3 DNA reads TGTGCCAGCACCCCAACAGGGACGAATTCACCCCTCCACTTT. Translation: CASTPTGTNSPLHF.

This clone was seen only once. V gene TRBV4-2 combines with J gene TRBJ2-7, with 7 bases that match TRBD2. V was clipped by 2 bases and J by 4 bases; unmatched bases: 8. The CDR3 is 15 amino acids. Per the germline V gene, CDR1 is LGHNA and CDR2 is YNFKEQ. The CDR3: CASSQQRGGSYEQYF. In DNA form, the CDR3 reads TGTGCCAGCAGCCAACAACGCGGGGGATCTTACGAGCAGTACTTC.